This TCR beta chain comes out of a study of spatial heterogeneity in lung cancer. About the study: Beta-chain sequences were consistently detected more often than alpha-chain sequences. General study results and limits: Blood contained ubiquitous expanded tumor TCRs more at resection than at follow-up.

TCRdb itself ran the 5' RACE reads through MiXCR, one entry per CDR3 protein. This sample has 60,000 to 90,000 distinct CDR3 sequences, with about 14% found just once. Described time point: sample taken at primary tumor resection. The sequenced material consisted of unsorted whole RNA from tumor, nontumor lung or frozen PBMC. The roughly 68 donors had untreated early-stage non-small cell lung cancer. The CDR3 loop spans 13 amino acids. With 8 bases removed from V and 0 bases from J, the gap between germline ends came to 10 bases. CDR1 SNHLY and CDR2 FYNNEI come from the germline V gene. A note on this clonotype: Its antigen is not identified.

This sample comprised PBMCs, obtained at surgery. The TCR originated in a male donor with early-stage non-small cell lung cancer. The chain joins TRBV2 to TRBJ1-1; maybe TRBD1 (5 bases). The CDR3 region is CASLRQLNTEAFF. CDR3 DNA: TGTGCCAGCCTGCGACAGTTGAACACTGAAGCTTTCTTT.